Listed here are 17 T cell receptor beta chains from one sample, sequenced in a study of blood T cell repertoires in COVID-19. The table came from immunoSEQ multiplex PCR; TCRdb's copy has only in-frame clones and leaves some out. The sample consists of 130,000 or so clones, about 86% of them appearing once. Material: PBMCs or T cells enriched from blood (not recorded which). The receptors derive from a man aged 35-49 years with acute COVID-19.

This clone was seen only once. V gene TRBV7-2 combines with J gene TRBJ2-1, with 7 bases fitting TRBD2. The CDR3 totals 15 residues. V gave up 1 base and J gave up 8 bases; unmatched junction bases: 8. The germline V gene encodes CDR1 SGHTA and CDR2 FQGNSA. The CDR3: CASSLGAGPSYEQFF. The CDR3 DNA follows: TGTGCCAGCAGCTTAGGAGCGGGGCCCTCGTATGAGCAGTTCTTC.

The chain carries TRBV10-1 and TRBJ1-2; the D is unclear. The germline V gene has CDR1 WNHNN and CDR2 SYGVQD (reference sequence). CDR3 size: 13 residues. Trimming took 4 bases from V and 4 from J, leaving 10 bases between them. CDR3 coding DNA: TGCGCCAGCAGTGGGGCAGATTCCTATGGCTACACCTTC. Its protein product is CASSGADSYGYTF.

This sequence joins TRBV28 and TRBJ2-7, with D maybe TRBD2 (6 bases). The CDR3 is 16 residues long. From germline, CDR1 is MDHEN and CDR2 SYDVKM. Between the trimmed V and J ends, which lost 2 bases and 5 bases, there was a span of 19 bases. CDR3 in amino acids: CASSLGGWSRADEQYF. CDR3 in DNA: TGTGCCAGCAGTTTAGGGGGGTGGAGCAGGGCGGACGAGCAGTACTTC.

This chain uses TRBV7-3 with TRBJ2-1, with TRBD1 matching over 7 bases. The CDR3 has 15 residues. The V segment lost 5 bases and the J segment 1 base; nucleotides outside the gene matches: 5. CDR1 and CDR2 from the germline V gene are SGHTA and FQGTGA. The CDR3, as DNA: TGTGCCAGCAGCCCAGGACAGGAGTCCTACAATGAGCAGTTCTTC. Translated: CASSPGQESYNEQFF.

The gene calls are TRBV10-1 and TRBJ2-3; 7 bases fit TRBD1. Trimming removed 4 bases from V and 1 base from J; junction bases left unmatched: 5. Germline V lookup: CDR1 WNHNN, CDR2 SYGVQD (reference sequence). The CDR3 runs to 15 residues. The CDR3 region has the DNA TGCGCCAGCAGTGGACAGGGAAGCGGCACAGATACGCAGTATTTT. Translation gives CASSGQGSGTDTQYF.

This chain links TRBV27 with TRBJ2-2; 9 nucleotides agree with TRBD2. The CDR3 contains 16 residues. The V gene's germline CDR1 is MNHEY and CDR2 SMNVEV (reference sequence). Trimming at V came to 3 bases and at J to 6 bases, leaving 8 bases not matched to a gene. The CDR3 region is CASSFLAGLGPGELFF. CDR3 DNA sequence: TGTGCCAGCAGTTTCCTAGCGGGATTGGGTCCCGGGGAGCTGTTTTTT.

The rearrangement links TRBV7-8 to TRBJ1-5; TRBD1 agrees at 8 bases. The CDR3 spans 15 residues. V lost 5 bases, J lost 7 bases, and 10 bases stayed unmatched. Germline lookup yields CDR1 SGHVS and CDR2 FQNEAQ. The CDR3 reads CASSPQGAVRQPQHF. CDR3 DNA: TGTGCCAGCAGCCCGCAGGGGGCGGTTAGACAGCCCCAGCATTTT.

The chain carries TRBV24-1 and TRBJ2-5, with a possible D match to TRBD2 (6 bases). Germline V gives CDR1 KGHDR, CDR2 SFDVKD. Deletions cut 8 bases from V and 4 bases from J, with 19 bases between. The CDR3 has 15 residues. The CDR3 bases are TGTGCCACCAAGGAGAGGCGGGGAAGGGGAGAGACCCAGTACTTC. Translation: CATKERRGRGETQYF.

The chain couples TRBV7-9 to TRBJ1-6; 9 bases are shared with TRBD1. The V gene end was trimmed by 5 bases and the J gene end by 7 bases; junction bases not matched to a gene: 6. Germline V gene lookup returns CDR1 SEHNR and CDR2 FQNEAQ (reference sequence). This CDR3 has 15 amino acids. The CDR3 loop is CASSPAGTGNSPLHF. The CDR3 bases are TGTGCCAGCAGCCCCGCCGGGACAGGGAATTCACCCCTCCACTTT.

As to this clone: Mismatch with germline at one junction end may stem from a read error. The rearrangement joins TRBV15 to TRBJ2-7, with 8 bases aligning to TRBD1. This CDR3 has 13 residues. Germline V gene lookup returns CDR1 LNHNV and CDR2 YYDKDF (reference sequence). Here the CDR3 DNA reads TGTGCCACCAGCAGAGATTGGGACAGGTTGCCAAAGTTC. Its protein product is CATSRDWDRLPKF.

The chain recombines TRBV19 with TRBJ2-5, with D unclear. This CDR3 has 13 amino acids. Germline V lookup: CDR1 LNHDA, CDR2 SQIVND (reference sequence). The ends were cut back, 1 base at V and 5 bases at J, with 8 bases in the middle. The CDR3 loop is CASSIVVEETQYF. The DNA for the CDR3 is TGTGCCAGTAGTATAGTCGTTGAGGAGACCCAGTACTTC.

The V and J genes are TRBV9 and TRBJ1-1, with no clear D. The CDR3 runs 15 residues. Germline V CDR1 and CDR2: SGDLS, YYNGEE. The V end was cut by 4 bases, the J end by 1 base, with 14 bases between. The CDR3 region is CASSPLLGENTEAFF. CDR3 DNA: TGTGCCAGCAGCCCCCTATTGGGCGAGAACACTGAAGCTTTCTTT.

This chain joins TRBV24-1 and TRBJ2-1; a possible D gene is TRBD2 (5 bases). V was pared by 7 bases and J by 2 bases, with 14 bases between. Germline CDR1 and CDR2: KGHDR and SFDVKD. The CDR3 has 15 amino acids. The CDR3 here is CATRADPDAYNEQFF. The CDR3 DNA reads TGTGCCACCAGAGCGGACCCAGATGCCTACAATGAGCAGTTCTTC.

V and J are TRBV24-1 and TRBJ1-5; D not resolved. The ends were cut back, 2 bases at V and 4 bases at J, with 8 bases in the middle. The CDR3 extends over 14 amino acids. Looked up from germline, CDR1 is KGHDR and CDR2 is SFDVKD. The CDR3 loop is CATSDSQINQPQHF. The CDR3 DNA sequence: TGTGCCACCAGTGATTCCCAGATAAATCAGCCCCAGCATTTT.

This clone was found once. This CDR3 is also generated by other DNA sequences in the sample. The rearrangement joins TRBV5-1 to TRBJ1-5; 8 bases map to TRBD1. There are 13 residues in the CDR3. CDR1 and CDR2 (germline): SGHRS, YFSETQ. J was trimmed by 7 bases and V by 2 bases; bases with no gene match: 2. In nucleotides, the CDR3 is TGCGCCAGCAGCTTACAGGGGGACCAGCCCCAGCATTTT. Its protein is CASSLQGDQPQHF.

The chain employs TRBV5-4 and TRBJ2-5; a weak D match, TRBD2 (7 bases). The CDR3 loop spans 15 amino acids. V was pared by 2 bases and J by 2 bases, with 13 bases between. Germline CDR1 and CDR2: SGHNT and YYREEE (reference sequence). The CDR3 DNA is TGTGCCAGCAGCTTAACGGGGGGCCTACAAGAGACCCAGTACTTC. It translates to CASSLTGGLQETQYF.

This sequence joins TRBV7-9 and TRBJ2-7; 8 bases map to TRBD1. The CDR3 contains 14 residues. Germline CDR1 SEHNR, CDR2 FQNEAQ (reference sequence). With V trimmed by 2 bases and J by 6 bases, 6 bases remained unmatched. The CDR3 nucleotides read TGTGCCAGCAGCTTACAGGGGGCACTAGCCGAGCAGTACTTC. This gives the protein CASSLQGALAEQYF.